This is a list of T cell receptor beta chains from one sample in a study of blood T cell repertoires in COVID-19. Sequencing was performed with immunoSEQ multiplex PCR; in TCRdb, only in-frame clones are kept and a portion is missing. The sample yields some 340,000 clones, roughly 90% seen once. Sequencing was done on a sample of PBMCs or T cells enriched from blood (not recorded which). These receptors were collected from a woman aged 25 to 39 who had been exposed to COVID-19. Both conserved end residues are part of each CDR3. A D gene is named only where the DNA matches it firmly. Size is stated for part of the rows, as once, few or many counts, or as a class when the clone is expanded.

NA,TRBD1,TRBJ1-2,TRBV4-1,16,TGCGCCAGCAGCCAGGTCACACGGAACAGGGGTTATGGCTACACCTTC,CASSQVTRNRGYGYTF
once,NA,TRBJ1-4,TRBV4-1,15,TGCGCCAGCCGGCGGAGAATTTTAACTAATGAAAAACTGTTTTTT,CASRRRILTNEKLFF
NA,TRBD2,TRBJ2-2,TRBV11-3,18,TGTGCCAGCAGCCCCGGGACTAGCGGGGGGGCAGTTGTCGGGGAGCTGTTTTTT,CASSPGTSGGAVVGELFF
NA,TRBD2,TRBJ2-5,TRBV5-8,15,TGTGCCAGCAGCTTGGGGCTAGCGGGGGGCGAGACCCAGTACTTC,CASSLGLAGGETQYF
NA,NA,TRBJ2-7,TRBV6-6,15,TGTGCCAGCAGCCGTGACAGGGACTCCCTGGGCGAGCAGTACTTC,CASSRDRDSLGEQYF
NA,TRBD1,TRBJ1-3,TRBV5-4,14,TGTGCCAGCAGCTTGGACAGGGGATTGAGCACCATATATTTT,CASSLDRGLSTIYF
NA,NA,TRBJ1-2,TRBV3-1/TRBV3-2,14,TGTGCCGGCAGCCAAGTTGGAGGTAACTATGGCTACACCTTC,CAGSQVGGNYGYTF
once,NA,TRBJ1-2,TRBV6-5,13,TGTGCCAGCAGTTACCTATTCGGGGGTGGCTACACCTTC,CASSYLFGGGYTF
NA,NA,TRBJ1-4,TRBV9,13,TGTGCCAGCAGCGTCTCGGACCTGGGGGGTCTGTTTTTT,CASSVSDLGGLFF
NA,TRBD1,TRBJ1-5,TRBV28,16,TGTGCCAGCAGTTTCCCCGGACAGGGTGTCAATCAGCCCCAGCATTTT,CASSFPGQGVNQPQHF